Below, 21 T cell receptor beta chains from the same sample are listed, as sequenced in a study of CXCR3-negative and CXCR3-positive naive CD8 T cells (dated by TCRdb to between 2018 and 2021). The sample was run on a NextSeq 550. The Human TCR Profiling Kit (MiLaboratory) was used to make UMI-labeled 5' RACE TRB cDNA libraries. Following reprocessing of the reads by TCRdb, the data hold one row per CDR3 protein sequence and no DNA is available. This sample's clone table shows some 41,000 distinct CDR3 sequences. The ten largest clones add up to around 1.9% of the sample. The source material was naive CXCR3- CD8+ T cells from blood. The sample's cell subset or site label, in plain terms: CD45RO-CCR7+CD27+CD95- naive CD8+ T cells lacking CXCR3 (TNR3-). The receptors derive from a human donor in good health. Some clones in this sample may be carry-over from other donors' samples.

The chain has TRBV15 and TRBJ1-4. The CDR3 loop spans 15 amino acids. Germline lookup yields CDR1 LNHNV and CDR2 YYDKDF (reference sequence). The CDR3 protein is CATSRTGPAHEKLFF.

The CDR3 sequence is CASSLTSGQLDTEAFF. The chain carries TRBV7-9 and TRBJ1-1; the D call from TCRdb, TRBD1, cannot be confirmed without DNA. CDR3 length equals 16 residues. Germline values: CDR1 SEHNR, CDR2 FQNEAQ (reference sequence). Supplemented by reference TRBV7-9 and TRBJ1-1, the full variable domain reads DTGVSQNPRHKITKRGQNVTFRCDPISEHNRLYWYRQTLGQGPEFLTYFQNEAQLEKSRLLSDRFSAERPKGSFSTLEIQRTEQGDSAMYLCASSLTSGQLDTEAFFGQGTRLTVV.

The chain has TRBV20-1 and TRBJ1-5; checking the TCRdb D call of TRBD1 is not possible without DNA. The CDR3 loop spans 13 amino acids. Germline lookup yields CDR1 DFQATT and CDR2 SNEGSKA (reference sequence). This CDR3 is CSARRQEYQPQHF.

This chain's CDR3 is CASSGDSQETQYF. The V gene is TRBV9, the J gene TRBJ2-5; the D call of TRBD2 rests on TCRdb alone, since no DNA is present to check it. The CDR3 loop spans 13 amino acids. The V gene's germline CDR1 is SGDLS and CDR2 YYNGEE.

This chain links TRBV12-3 or TRBV12-4 with TRBJ1-3; absent DNA, TCRdb's TRBD1 call cannot be checked. This CDR3 spans 17 amino acids. CDR3 sequence: CASTRDSLLISGNTIYF.

The gene calls are TRBV29-1 and TRBJ1-1. In germline, CDR1 is SQVTM, CDR2 ANQGSEA. The CDR3 extends over 12 amino acids. This CDR3 reads CSVLGMNTEAFF.

The chain employs TRBV5-6 and TRBJ2-3. Germline V CDR1 and CDR2: SGHDT, YYEEEE. This CDR3 region has 12 residues. The CDR3 protein is CASSYPTDTQYF. Drawing the rest from reference TRBV5-6 and TRBJ2-3, the complete variable domain is DAGVTQSPTHLIKTRGQQVTLRCSPKSGHDTVSWYQQALGQGPQFIFQYYEEEERQRGNFPDRFSGHQFPNYSSELNVNALLLGDSALYLCASSYPTDTQYFGPGTRLTVL.

This rearrangement joins TRBV4-3 to TRBJ1-2; the D call of TRBD1 rests on TCRdb alone, since no DNA is present to check it. The CDR3 is 18 amino acids. The germline CDR1 and CDR2 sequences are LGHNA and YSLEER. CDR3 protein: CASSQDHFPETGTYGYTF.

V gene TRBV7-9 combines with J gene TRBJ1-2; TCRdb names TRBD1, which stays unverified in the absence of DNA. In germline, CDR1 is SEHNR, CDR2 FQNEAQ (reference sequence). The length of the CDR3 is 15 residues. The CDR3 region is CASSSSTGANYGYTF.

The chain couples TRBV4-3 to TRBJ1-6; the D call from TCRdb, TRBD1, cannot be confirmed without DNA. CDR1 LGHNA and CDR2 YSLEER come from the germline V gene. This CDR3 comprises 16 residues. CDR3 in amino acids: CASSQDRVTGNSPLHF.

The chain is built from TRBV6-2 or TRBV6-3 and TRBJ2-1; without DNA, the TCRdb call of TRBD1 cannot be checked. Germline CDR1 reads MNHEY; CDR2 reads SVGEGT. The CDR3 extends over 15 amino acids. The chain's CDR3 is CASSPLLRGYNEQFF.

The rearrangement uses TRBV14 and TRBJ1-1; TCRdb selects TRBD1, and the lack of DNA leaves this call unchecked. CDR1 SGHDN and CDR2 FVKESK come from the germline V gene. This CDR3 spans 16 amino acids. The CDR3 loop is CASSHPPDSIWTEAFF.

The gene calls are TRBV19 and TRBJ2-1; checking the TCRdb D call of TRBD2 is not possible without DNA. The germline gives CDR1 LNHDA, CDR2 SQIVND (reference sequence). The CDR3 length is 19 residues. The CDR3 protein is CASSIDQGTSGISYNEQFF.

The CDR3 protein is CASSRNRDRELPTGELFF. The rearrangement joins TRBV12-3 or TRBV12-4 to TRBJ2-2; TCRdb's D call, TRBD1, is unchecked because there is no DNA. The CDR3 spans 18 residues.

The rearrangement joins TRBV10-2 to TRBJ2-7. CDR3 length equals 15 residues. CDR1 WSHSY and CDR2 SAAADI come from the germline V gene. CDR3 residues: CASNAMGELPYEQYF.

The chain carries TRBV11-2 and TRBJ2-1. The CDR3 length is 16 residues. Germline-derived CDR1 and CDR2 are SGHAT and FQNNGV. The chain's CDR3 is CASSYVDSSSYNEQFF.

V usage is TRBV29-1 and J usage is TRBJ2-1; no DNA is available, so the TRBD2 call from TCRdb remains unchecked. Per the germline V gene, CDR1 is SQVTM and CDR2 is ANQGSEA. The CDR3 sequence is 12 residues long. The CDR3 loop is CSFRLAGDEQFF.

This rearrangement joins TRBV15 to TRBJ1-5; TCRdb returns TRBD1, unconfirmable since there is no DNA. The CDR3 spans 15 residues. From germline, CDR1 is LNHNV and CDR2 YYDKDF (reference sequence). The CDR3 protein is CATQPGEDGNQPQHF.

This chain uses TRBV11-3 with TRBJ2-1; checking the TCRdb D call of TRBD2 is not possible without DNA. The germline V gene encodes CDR1 SGHNT and CDR2 YENEEA. The length of the CDR3 is 14 residues. This CDR3 reads CASSPRTRTNEQFF.

The chain joins TRBV12-3 or TRBV12-4 to TRBJ2-1; lacking DNA, the TRBD1 call made by TCRdb goes unchecked. The CDR3 covers 14 residues. The CDR3: CASRYSGGDNEQFF.

This chain uses TRBV5-6 with TRBJ2-2; TCRdb calls TRBD1, which cannot be checked without DNA. From germline, CDR1 is SGHDT and CDR2 YYEEEE. This CDR3 contains 15 residues. The CDR3 region is CASSHGQGSTGELFF.